This TCR beta chain was observed in a study of TIL therapy for anti-PD-1-resistant metastatic lung cancer. Study-wide results and caveats: Compared with baseline intratumoral T cells, expanded TIL cultures were more clonal and less diverse (approximately 6.6% vs 31%).

About this clone itself: What it recognizes is unknown.

Time point noted: pre-treatment sample, taken before nivolumab and TIL therapy. Tumor tissue came from excised metastases, mostly pleural nodules or supraclavicular lymph nodes. Stage 4 NSCLC adults joined between October 2017 and January 2020. Sequencing used immunoSEQ v3. TCRdb keeps only in-frame clones here, not all; method: immunoSEQ multiplex PCR. The repertoire consists of 95,000 or so clones, with about 71% occurring once and the leading ten covering over 9.5%. This CDR3 is built from 15 residues. The germline V gene encodes CDR1 SGHAT and CDR2 FQNNGV. V shed 1 base and J shed 4 bases, with 13 bases lying between them.

The specimen comprised tumor tissue, sampled at baseline. The chain recombines TRBV11-2 with TRBJ2-5, with D hard to call. The receptor was isolated from a person between 25 and 80 years old with non-small cell lung cancer. The CDR3 sequence: CASSLVSWRPETQYF. The CDR3 nucleotides read TGTGCCAGCAGCTTAGTTTCTTGGCGGCCAGAGACCCAGTACTTC.